The sequence of this T cell receptor delta chain was determined in a study of gamma-delta chains in newborns, infants, children. Study summary: Polyclonal expansion of innate γδ T cells after birth follows microbial exposure.

This CDR3 comprises 15 residues. Per the germline V gene, CDR1 is GEAIGNYY and CDR2 is EKD. This clone was counted a few times. This may stem from a read error, because a much larger clone lies one nucleotide away. TCRdb reanalysed the reads via CATT. The data show approximately 5,900 delta-chain clones, over 2.5% seen once. The chain recombines TRDV2 with TRDJ2; 8 bases fit TRDD3. The clonotype was recovered from a child who was a newborn, infant or young child, either healthy, febrile or measles-vaccinated (not recorded which). Sequenced input: blood. CDR3: CACDTMGDLTARLFF. For the CDR3, the DNA is TGTGCCTGTGACACCATGGGGGATTTGACAGCACGACTCTTCTTT.